A single sample is the source of the 5 T cell receptor beta chains below, sequenced in a study of identical twins. TCRdb re-derived calls from the 5' RACE reads in MiXCR, one entry per CDR3 protein. The repertoire holds about 530,000 distinct CDR3 sequences, with 20% to 25% as singletons. The data also belong to a second study, concerning yellow fever vaccine responses in identical twins.

Sequenced: CD4+ T cells sorted from blood. The receptors stem from a woman younger than 35 in good health.

This clonotype came up a few times. The chain carries TRBV5-1 and TRBJ2-1; 7 bases align to TRBD2. Germline CDR1 is SGHRS and CDR2 is YFSETQ. The CDR3 is 17 amino acids. After removal of 0 bases from V and 3 bases from J, the junction contained 9 bases not matched to a gene. CDR3 sequence: CASSLAGSSGHYNEQFF. CDR3 coding DNA: TGCGCCAGCAGCTTGGCCGGGTCTAGCGGCCACTACAATGAGCAGTTCTTC.

This clonotype came up a few times. This chain links TRBV28 with TRBJ1-1; D remains unclear. The CDR3 covers 14 residues. Germline V gene sequence: CDR1 MDHEN, CDR2 SYDVKM. The ends were cut back, 2 bases at V and 0 bases at J, with 7 bases in the middle. The CDR3: CASSLVQMNTEAFF. For the CDR3, the DNA is TGTGCCAGCAGTTTAGTTCAAATGAACACTGAAGCTTTCTTT.

The chain uses TRBV6-5 and TRBJ1-2, with 8 bases that match TRBD1. This CDR3 spans 14 amino acids. V dropped 1 base and J dropped 7; count of bases not matched to a gene: 5. Per germline, CDR1 MNHEY and CDR2 SVGAGI. This CDR3 is CASSYWSGGSGYTF. For the CDR3, the DNA is TGTGCCAGCAGTTACTGGTCAGGGGGCTCTGGCTACACCTTC.

This clonotype turned up a few times. The chain has TRBV10-2 and TRBJ2-7; D is unclear. V was trimmed by 8 bases and J by 1 base, leaving 6 bases between them. Germline values: CDR1 WSHSY, CDR2 SAAADI. CDR3 size: 11 residues. The DNA of the CDR3 is TGCGCCAGCGGTCGATCCTACGAGCAGTACTTC. Protein: CASGRSYEQYF.

The chain combines TRBV3-1 with TRBJ2-5; tentative D call: TRBD1 (7 bases). Trimming left V 2 bases short and J 2 bases short, with 12 bases between. This CDR3 region has 15 residues. Germline CDR1 and CDR2: LGHDT and YNNKEL (reference sequence). CDR3 sequence (DNA): TGTGCCAGCAGCCAACTGGGGGGACAGCAAGAGACCCAGTACTTC. Its translation is CASSQLGGQQETQYF.